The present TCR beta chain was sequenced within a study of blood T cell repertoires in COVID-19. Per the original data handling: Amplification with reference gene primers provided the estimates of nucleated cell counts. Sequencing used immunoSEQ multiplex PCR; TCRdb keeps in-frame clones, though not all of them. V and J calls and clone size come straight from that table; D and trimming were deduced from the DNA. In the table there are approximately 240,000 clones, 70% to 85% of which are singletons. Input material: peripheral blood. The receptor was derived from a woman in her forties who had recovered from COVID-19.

The CDR3 bases are TGTGCCAGCTCACCACAGCGCGCGGGGGCGAACACCGGGGAGCTGTTTTTT. It yields the protein CASSPQRAGANTGELFF. The chain uses TRBV18 and TRBJ2-2; TRBD2 agrees at 7 bases. With 1 base clipped from V and 0 bases from J, the junction kept 5 bases outside the gene matches. The CDR3 consists of 17 residues. Germline assignment: CDR1 KGHSH and CDR2 LQKENI.